This entry lists 24 T cell receptor beta chains sequenced from one sample in a study of T cells in Graves' hyperthyroidism and ophthalmopathy. RNA transcripts provided the source from which TCR beta CDR3 regions were amplified. First-round RT-PCR of the TCR CDR3 relied on the HTBI primer set. Using its own MiXCR run on the multiplex PCR reads, TCRdb lists one record per CDR3 protein. The table includes fewer than 450,000 distinct CDR3 sequences, approximately 18% detected once. Sequenced: blood. These receptors were collected from a woman in her twenties or thirties with Graves' hyperthyroidism that later progressed to Graves' ophthalmopathy.

Concerning this clonotype itself: Since a much larger clone is just one base distant, this may be a read error. This chain connects TRBV7-9 to TRBJ1-2, with TRBD1 matching 9 bases. CDR3 length: 12 amino acids. Germline CDR1 is SEHNR and CDR2 is FQNEAQ (reference sequence). Here the CDR3 DNA reads TGTGCCGGCAGTCTGGACAGGGGAAGCTACACCTTC. Its protein is CAGSLDRGSYTF.

The chain has TRBV7-9 and TRBJ1-2, with D tentatively TRBD1 (6 bases). Germline-derived CDR1 and CDR2 are SEHNR and FQNEAQ (reference sequence). The CDR3 runs to 22 residues. V shed 1 base and J shed 4 bases, with 34 bases lying between them. Here the CDR3 reads CASSLGFIWGPGQTKKGYGYTF. CDR3 nucleotides: TGTGCCAGCAGCTTAGGGTTTATTTGGGGTCCCGGACAGACAAAAAAGGGCTATGGCTACACCTTC.

This clonotype was counted at least ten times. The CDR3 DNA reads TGTGCCAGCAGGTTACCTGGGGGTCATCAGGGCGAGCAGTACTTC. Translated: CASRLPGGHQGEQYF. The genes are TRBV2 and TRBJ2-7; D might be TRBD1 or TRBD2, each matching 5 bases. Germline CDR1 SNHLY, CDR2 FYNNEI. V lost 6 bases to trimming and J lost 6 bases, with 21 bases between them. The CDR3 has 15 residues.

This clonotype appeared a single time. The chain has TRBV2 and TRBJ2-7, with D possibly TRBD1 on 6 matching bases. With 6 bases removed from V and 0 bases from J, the gap between germline ends came to 9 bases. The CDR3 is 13 amino acids. Per the germline V gene, CDR1 is SNHLY and CDR2 is FYNNEI. The CDR3 loop reads CASSRDTSYEQYV. The CDR3 DNA reads as TGTGCCAGCAGCCGGGACACCTCCTACGAGCAGTACGTC.

This clonotype was seen ten or more times. The V and J genes are TRBV2 and TRBJ2-7, with 9 bases identical to TRBD1. Germline CDR1 reads SNHLY; CDR2 reads FYNNEI. This CDR3 is 13 amino acids long. J was trimmed by 3 bases and V by 6 bases; bases with no gene match: 3. CDR3 protein: CASRWTGDYEQYF. CDR3 nucleotide sequence: TGTGCCAGCAGATGGACAGGGGACTACGAGCAGTACTTC.

The sample holds one count of this clonotype. The gene calls are TRBV6-1 and TRBJ1-2, with D uncertain. CDR1 is MNHNS and CDR2 is SASEGT in the germline V gene. Trimming left V 0 bases short and J 8 bases short, with 13 bases between. This CDR3 region has 14 residues. CDR3: CASSEASGRGGYTF. The DNA for the CDR3 is TGTGCCAGCAGTGAAGCATCAGGACGCGGGGGCTACACCTTC.

There are many counts of this clonotype. This chain's CDR3 is CSASPDWREGSIEQYF. As DNA, the CDR3 is TGCAGTGCTAGTCCGGATTGGCGGGAGGGCTCCATCGAGCAGTACTTC. The chain couples TRBV20-1 to TRBJ2-7; 9 positions match TRBD2. Unmatched junction bases numbered 15, after V lost 3 bases and J lost 6 bases. CDR1 and CDR2 (germline): DFQATT, SNEGSKA (reference sequence). This CDR3 is 16 amino acids long.

This clonotype was seen many times. This CDR3 is CASSFLRSSYNEQFF. The CDR3, as DNA: TGTGCCAGTAGTTTTCTTCGGTCTAGCTACAATGAGCAGTTCTTC. The chain recombines TRBV19 with TRBJ2-1, with unresolved D. The V gene's germline CDR1 is LNHDA and CDR2 SQIVND (reference sequence). V shed 5 bases and J shed 3 bases, with 14 bases lying between them. The CDR3 has 15 amino acids.

The chain recombines TRBV29-1 with TRBJ1-2; the match to TRBD1 covers 7 bases. The V gene end was trimmed by 7 bases and the J gene end by 4 bases; junction bases not matched to a gene: 6. Germline CDR1 and CDR2: SQVTM and ANQGSEA. This CDR3 region has 12 residues. CDR3 bases: TGCAGCGCCGGGACAGACATCTATGGCTACACCTTC. Its translation: CSAGTDIYGYTF.

The V gene is TRBV15, the J gene TRBJ2-1; 9 positions agree with TRBD2. The CDR3 covers 19 residues. Germline V gene lookup returns CDR1 LNHNV and CDR2 YYDKDF (reference sequence). V lost 1 base, J lost 0 bases, and 10 bases stayed unmatched. The DNA of the CDR3 is TGTGCCACCAGCAGAGGGGAGGTAGCGGGAGAGAGCTCCTACAATGAGCAGTTCTTC. This gives the protein CATSRGEVAGESSYNEQFF.

V usage is TRBV20-1 and J usage is TRBJ2-4, with D possibly matching TRBD2 (6 bases). Trimming shortened V by 3 bases and J by 6 bases, and 12 bases separated the two germline ends. CDR1 and CDR2 (germline): DFQATT, SNEGSKA (reference sequence). The length of the CDR3 is 13 residues. Written as DNA, the CDR3 is TGCAGTGCTAGTGGCGGGATAGGAAACATTCAGTACTTC. Translation: CSASGGIGNIQYF.

Ten or more counts support this clonotype. This rearrangement joins TRBV18 to TRBJ2-1; D gene uncertain. CDR3 length equals 12 residues. CDR1 and CDR2 (germline): KGHSH, LQKENI. The germline V and J ends were trimmed by 2 bases and 6 bases, with 5 bases remaining between them. The CDR3 spells CASSPAPNEQFF. CDR3 sequence (DNA): TGTGCCAGCTCACCAGCTCCCAATGAGCAGTTCTTC.

This clonotype showed up many times. V and J are TRBV11-1 and TRBJ2-2; D uncertain. With 5 bases removed from V and 7 bases from J, the gap between germline ends came to 11 bases. CDR1 SGHAT and CDR2 FQDESV come from the germline V gene (reference sequence). The CDR3 sequence is 13 residues long. Here the CDR3 reads CASSKDSYGELFF. CDR3 sequence (DNA): TGTGCCAGCAGCAAAGATTCGTACGGGGAGCTGTTTTTT. Drawing the rest from reference TRBV11-1 and TRBJ2-2, the complete variable domain is EAEVAQSPRYKITEKSQAVAFWCDPISGHATLYWYRQILGQGPELLVQFQDESVVDDSQLPKDRFSAERLKGVDSTLKIQPAELGDSAMYLCASSKDSYGELFFGEGSRLTVL.

The chain carries TRBV7-9 and TRBJ2-2; 9 nucleotides agree with TRBD2. This CDR3 is 18 amino acids long. Germline CDR1 reads SEHNR; CDR2 reads FQNEAQ (reference sequence). Losses at the gene ends were 1 base for V and 0 bases for J; bases not matched to a gene: 6. Here the CDR3 DNA reads TGTGCCAGCAGCTTAGGGCTAGCGGGACCTCCGAACACCGGGGAGCTGTTTTTT. Encoded protein: CASSLGLAGPPNTGELFF.

This clonotype occurred many times. The rearrangement links TRBV12-3 or TRBV12-4 to TRBJ2-5; unclear D gene. V was trimmed by 1 base and J by 5 bases, leaving 11 bases between them. This CDR3 has 14 amino acids. The CDR3: CASSLGQELETQYF. DNA of the CDR3: TGTGCCAGCAGTTTAGGGCAGGAGCTGGAGACCCAGTACTTC.

This clonotype was counted ten times or more. The rearrangement links TRBV6-1 to TRBJ2-7; D possibly matches TRBD1 or TRBD2 (5 bases each). The CDR3 extends over 12 amino acids. V was clipped by 6 bases and J by 5 bases, with 11 bases between them. CDR1 is MNHNS, CDR2 SASEGT, per germline. In DNA form, the CDR3 reads TGTGCCAGCAGGGGGGACGTTAACGAGCAGTACTTC. Amino acids: CASRGDVNEQYF.

The chain recombines TRBV9 with TRBJ2-7; 8 bases are a match to TRBD1. Per the germline V gene, CDR1 is SGDLS and CDR2 is YYNGEE. This CDR3 spans 13 amino acids. V gave up 5 bases and J gave up 3 bases; unmatched junction bases: 4. The CDR3 bases are TGTGCCAGCAGAAGGACAGGGCTCTACGAGCAGTACTTC. Protein sequence: CASRRTGLYEQYF.

Many counts were recorded for this clonotype. The chain combines TRBV6-2 or TRBV6-3 with TRBJ1-1; D gene uncertain. The V and J ends lost 5 bases and 1 base respectively, with 17 bases between them. The CDR3 has 16 amino acids. Germline V gene data show CDR1 as MNHEY and CDR2 as SVGEGT. The CDR3 region has the DNA TGTGCCAGCAGTCCACTCCTCCCGGGCAGGAACACTGAAGCTTTCTTT. Protein sequence: CASSPLLPGRNTEAFF.

The chain has TRBV4-1 and TRBJ2-7; unclear D gene. The CDR3 contains 15 residues. Trimming removed 0 bases from V and 6 bases from J, with 15 bases in between. CDR1 and CDR2 from the germline V gene are MGHRA and YSYEKL. In DNA, the CDR3 is TGCGCCAGCAGCCAAGAACCCAGAGGCCCGGTCGAGCAGTACTTC. Protein: CASSQEPRGPVEQYF.

This chain uses TRBV7-8 with TRBJ2-4, with 8 nucleotides matching TRBD2. This CDR3 is 16 amino acids long. The ends lost 5 bases at V and 0 bases at J; junction bases unmatched: 6. Germline values: CDR1 SGHVS, CDR2 FQNEAQ. The CDR3 here is CASSHGGGLAKNIQYF. CDR3 in DNA: TGTGCCAGCAGCCACGGGGGGGGACTAGCCAAAAACATTCAGTACTTC.

This clonotype was seen many times. This chain uses TRBV6-1 with TRBJ2-2; 8 bases map to TRBD1. V dropped 5 bases and J dropped 0; count of bases not matched to a gene: 8. The CDR3 runs 17 residues. CDR1 MNHNS and CDR2 SASEGT come from the germline V gene. CDR3 sequence: CASSPRWTGTNTGELFF. The DNA for the CDR3 is TGTGCCAGCAGTCCCCGATGGACAGGGACGAACACCGGGGAGCTGTTTTTT.

This clonotype was seen ten or more times. The chain combines TRBV25-1 with TRBJ1-1; D might be TRBD1 (5 bases). Germline loops: CDR1 MGHDK, CDR2 SYGVNS. The CDR3 has 18 residues. V was clipped by 3 bases and J by 2 bases, with 22 bases between them. The CDR3 sequence is CASSERTNPGILNTEAFF. CDR3 sequence (DNA): TGTGCCAGCAGTGAGAGGACAAACCCAGGAATCCTAAACACTGAAGCTTTCTTT. The full variable domain, completed using reference TRBV25-1 and TRBJ1-1, is EADIYQTPRYLVIGTGKKITLECSQTMGHDKMYWYQQDPGMELHLIHYSYGVNSTEKGDLSSESTVSRIRTEHFPLTLESARPSHTSQYLCASSERTNPGILNTEAFFGQGTRLTVV.

This clonotype appeared many times. The chain couples TRBV3-1 to TRBJ2-7, with 7 bases matching TRBD1. Germline CDR1 reads LGHDT; CDR2 reads YNNKEL (reference sequence). V lost 5 bases to trimming and J lost 0 bases; unmatched junction nucleotides: 7. This CDR3 comprises 15 residues. CDR3 amino acids: CASSEPGQRSYEQYF. CDR3 DNA sequence: TGTGCCAGCAGCGAGCCGGGACAGCGCTCCTACGAGCAGTACTTC.

This clonotype occurred many times. In DNA, the CDR3 is TGTGCCAGCAGCCCCAAGGGAGCTGAAGCTTTCTTT. Its protein product is CASSPKGAEAFF. The chain joins TRBV3-1 to TRBJ1-1; no firm D call. V was shortened by 4 bases and J by 6 bases, with 9 bases between the two germline ends. Germline assignment: CDR1 LGHDT and CDR2 YNNKEL (reference sequence). This CDR3 has 12 amino acids.